The entry below gives a single T cell receptor beta chain sequence along with its context. Authors' data handling: Estimation of nucleated cell counts relied on the amplification of reference gene primers. Repertoires were generated with immunoSEQ multiplex PCR, while TCRdb's copy carries only in-frame clones and drops some. V and J calls and clone size are as listed in that table; D and trimming were resolved from the DNA. This sample has 250,000 to 350,000 clones, with around 90% found just once. This record comes from a study of blood T cell repertoires in COVID-19. As for the study in general: COVID-19 samples from acute and convalescent phases originated in the United States, Italy and Spain. PBMCs, B-cell-depleted T cells, or T cells provided the cDNA or gDNA that made up the material.

The CDR3 contains 15 residues. Deletions cut 4 bases from V and 3 bases from J, with 16 bases between. Germline V gene sequence: CDR1 SGHRS, CDR2 YFSETQ. Recruited during active infection, patients (from Seattle) were subsequently followed longitudinally. The source material was peripheral blood. The receptor's source is a woman in her thirties with COVID-19, enrolled during active disease. The chain joins TRBV5-1 to TRBJ2-5, with a tentative D call TRBD2 (7 bases). The CDR3 nucleotides read TGCGCCAGCAGCGGGGGGGGCGCGGATGAAGAGACCCAGTACTTC. Its protein product is CASSGGGADEETQYF. The full variable domain, rest sourced from reference TRBV5-1 and TRBJ2-5, is KAGVTQTPRYLIKTRGQQVTLSCSPISGHRSVSWYQQTPGQGLQFLFEYFSETQRNKGNFPGRFSGRQFSNSRSEMNVSTLELGDSALYLCASSGGGADEETQYFGPGTRLLVL.